This T cell receptor beta chain is drawn from a study of T cell responses to AZD1222 COVID-19 vaccine. Study-level points and caveats: Reports say nearly half of spike-specific TCRs go after unmutated variant regions.

Of note for this clone: Its antigen is currently unknown.

Germline lookup yields CDR1 LGHDT and CDR2 YNNKEL (reference sequence). The CDR3 loop spans 15 amino acids. Trimming removed 1 base from V and 3 bases from J, with 9 bases in between. Assay: immunoSEQ multiplex PCR; the TCRdb copy retains only in-frame clones and omits some. The data show just under 85,000 clones, 86% seen once. The TCR sequence derives from an adult in good health. This chain uses TRBV3-1 (or the pseudogene TRBV3-2) with TRBJ1-4; D uncertain. The specimen comprised peripheral blood, sampled on day 0 of AZD1222 vaccination. CDR3 loop: CASSQVLRSNEKLFF. CDR3 sequence (DNA): TGTGCCAGCAGCCAAGTTCTCAGGTCTAATGAAAAACTGTTTTTT.